This TCR beta chain stems from a study of CD8+CD57+ T cells in acquired aplastic anemia. As concerns this clonotype: Given a much more abundant clone one base away, this may be a read error.

The template used for profiling TCR beta VDJ and CDR3 was genomic DNA. TCRdb called the reads again in MiXCR, with one record for every CDR3 protein. The repertoire holds hundreds of thousands of distinct CDR3 sequences, roughly a third seen once, with roughly 0.89% in the top ten. The CDR3 spans 14 residues. Trimming left V 4 bases short and J 2 bases short, with 9 bases between. Germline-derived CDR1 and CDR2 are LNHDA and SQIVND (reference sequence). The authors sequenced patients whose flow cytometry had shown CD8+CD57+ cell expansion. Blood samples were obtained from patients who had received no prior therapy.

The clonotype was recovered from a human donor with aplastic anemia. Sequencing was carried out using sorted CD4+, CD8+, or CD8+CD57+ T cells (not recorded which) from PBMCs. The V gene is TRBV19, the J gene TRBJ1-5; tentatively, D is TRBD1 (6 bases). CDR3: CASSTNRGNQPQHF. In DNA form, the CDR3 reads TGTGCCAGTAGTACTAACAGGGGCAATCAGCCCCAGCATTTT.